The text below deals with one TCR beta chain. The sample belongs to a study of cytomegalovirus exposure and HLA in healthy donors. PCR was performed using 60 Vbeta and 13 Jbeta primers. Sequencing was performed with immunoSEQ multiplex PCR; in TCRdb, only in-frame clones are kept and a portion is missing. This repertoire shows hundreds of thousands of clones, roughly 79% found once; its top ten account for more than 0.45%. Germline loops: CDR1 SGHRS, CDR2 YFSETQ. The CDR3 is 15 residues long. V dropped 3 bases and J dropped 6; count of bases not matched to a gene: 9. The chain has TRBV5-1 and TRBJ2-7, with 10 nucleotides matching TRBD1. This clonotype originated in a woman aged 40 to 55 in good health and CMV-seronegative. Material for sequencing was PBMCs. CDR3 protein: CASSSRDRGLREQYF. The CDR3 DNA reads as TGCGCCAGCAGCTCCCGGGACAGGGGATTACGCGAGCAGTACTTC.